These 8 T cell receptor beta chains were sequenced from one sample in a study of neoadjuvant anti-PD-1 for oral cavity cancer. Sequencing used immunoSEQ multiplex PCR; TCRdb keeps in-frame clones, though not all of them. The sample records about 14,000 clones, about 70% being singletons. The material sequenced was PBMCs, taken before nivolumab (anti-PD-1) treatment. These receptors all stem from a person aged 35 to 85 with oral cavity squamous cell carcinoma.

The gene calls are TRBV4-2 and TRBJ2-5; TRBD2 matches 11 bases. The CDR3 loop spans 18 amino acids. The germline gives CDR1 LGHNA, CDR2 YNFKEQ. Unmatched junction bases numbered 9, after V lost 3 bases and J lost 0 bases. The CDR3 loop is CASSQAGLAVGYQETQYF. DNA for the CDR3: TGTGCCAGCAGCCAGGCGGGACTAGCGGTGGGGTACCAAGAGACCCAGTACTTC.

The V gene is TRBV5-1, the J gene TRBJ2-1; the match to TRBD2 covers 8 bases. CDR1 and CDR2 (germline): SGHRS, YFSETQ. The CDR3 sequence is 15 residues long. The ends lost 1 base at V and 6 bases at J; junction bases unmatched: 6. CDR3 loop: CASSLSLAALNEQFF. CDR3 sequence (DNA): TGCGCCAGCAGCTTGTCACTAGCGGCCCTCAATGAGCAGTTCTTC.

V gene TRBV11-2 combines with J gene TRBJ1-3, with D uncertain. The CDR3 runs to 17 residues. With 0 bases removed from V and 0 bases from J, the gap between germline ends came to 12 bases. Germline values: CDR1 SGHAT, CDR2 FQNNGV. CDR3 sequence reads: CASSLEVSPSSGNTIYF. The CDR3 DNA is TGTGCCAGCAGCTTAGAAGTGTCCCCGAGCTCTGGAAACACCATATATTTT.

The rearrangement joins TRBV5-1 to TRBJ1-1; TRBD1 aligns across 8 bases. CDR3 size: 15 residues. Germline trimming cut 3 bases from V and 5 bases from J; bases unmatched to any gene: 9. In germline, CDR1 is SGHRS, CDR2 YFSETQ. Here the CDR3 DNA reads TGCGCCAGCAGCTCAAGGACAGGGAACCCGACTGAAGCTTTCTTT. It codes for CASSSRTGNPTEAFF.

The chain combines TRBV19 with TRBJ2-4; TRBD2 matches at 8 bases. The CDR3 has 15 residues. Germline CDR1 and CDR2: LNHDA and SQIVND (reference sequence). The ends lost 3 bases at V and 8 bases at J; junction bases unmatched: 9. This CDR3 reads CASSMASGSLDIQYF. The CDR3 DNA sequence: TGTGCCAGTAGTATGGCTAGCGGGTCCCTGGACATTCAGTACTTC.

The V gene is TRBV10-3, the J gene TRBJ2-7; possible D gene TRBD2, 7 bases. The germline V gene encodes CDR1 ENHRY and CDR2 SYGVKD. The CDR3 covers 16 residues. Trimming removed 1 base from V and 2 bases from J, with 15 bases in between. The CDR3 sequence: CAISELGGGRPYEQYF. CDR3 nucleotides: TGTGCCATCAGTGAGTTGGGGGGGGGCCGCCCCTACGAGCAGTACTTC.

This clone was seen a few times. This chain links TRBV10-1 with TRBJ2-3; tentatively, D is TRBD2 (5 bases). The V gene lost 4 bases and the J gene lost 5 bases, with 10 bases spanning the gap. The CDR3 covers 13 residues. Germline V gene sequence: CDR1 WNHNN, CDR2 SYGVQD (reference sequence). Here the CDR3 DNA reads TGCGCCAGCAGTGGACTGGGGAGAGATACGCAGTATTTT. Amino acids: CASSGLGRDTQYF.

The chain is built from TRBV5-1 and TRBJ2-1; D may be TRBD2 (6 bases). The CDR3 totals 13 residues. V lost 1 base and J 9 bases, leaving 11 bases between the germline ends. Germline CDR1 and CDR2: SGHRS and YFSETQ. Here the CDR3 DNA reads TGCGCCAGCAGCTTGTCCCCCGGGGGTGAGCAGTTCTTC. It specifies CASSLSPGGEQFF.